This paragraph covers one TCR beta chain sequence. These data originate in a study of T-cell reconstitution after alpha-beta-depleted transplantation in children. For TCRbeta, the library was prepared with unique molecular identifiers. TCRdb processed the PCR reads anew with MiXCR; each CDR3 protein has one entry. The sample shows some 490,000 distinct CDR3 sequences, 12% of them seen only once. The CDR3 runs 18 residues. Losses at the gene ends were 4 bases for V and 2 bases for J; bases not matched to a gene: 12. The sample was PBMCs from the stem cell graft donor, taken from the stem cell graft. This rearrangement joins TRBV12-3 or TRBV12-4 to TRBJ2-3; 10 nucleotides line up with TRBD1. This clonotype was sampled from a human donor who donated a stem cell graft to a child with combined immunodeficiency. The CDR3: CASSSGQGDFLYTDTQYF. The CDR3, as DNA: TGTGCCAGCAGTTCCGGACAGGGGGATTTTCTTTACACAGATACGCAGTATTTT.